The T cell receptor (beta chain) described here comes from a study of T cells in Graves' hyperthyroidism and ophthalmopathy. Study observations and caveats: Among thyroid clonotypes expanded above 0.001, most also appeared in blood.

TCR beta CDR3 region amplification was performed from RNA transcripts. The HTBI primer set served for first-round RT-PCR of the TCR CDR3. TCRdb re-analysed the multiplex PCR reads in MiXCR, keeping a single row per CDR3 protein. Here the sample spans about 500,000 distinct CDR3 sequences, approximately 17% being singletons. Trimming stripped 2 bases from V and 5 bases from J, with 13 bases between. CDR3 length equals 14 residues. CDR1 is SGHKS, CDR2 YYEKEE, per germline (reference sequence). A word on this clonotype: Its antigen is as yet unknown.

Uncontrolled infection, other autoimmune disease, pregnancy or lactation barred patients from enrollment. Sequencing was done on a sample of blood. The chain joins TRBV5-5 to TRBJ1-1, with D possibly TRBD1 on 6 matching bases. The TCR originated in a woman between 18 and 29 years old with Graves' ophthalmopathy. The CDR3: CASSFGTLKTEAFF. DNA of the CDR3: TGTGCCAGCAGCTTCGGGACACTCAAGACTGAAGCTTTCTTT.